Following are 9 T cell receptor beta chains from one sample sequenced in a study of blood T cell repertoires in COVID-19. Profiling relied on immunoSEQ multiplex PCR, and the TCRdb table lists in-frame clones only, not all of them. The sample contains around 56,000 clones, roughly three quarters of which appear only once. Material for sequencing was peripheral blood. These receptors all come from a man aged 60-69 years with acute or convalescent COVID-19.

V is TRBV28 and J is TRBJ2-3, with 8 bases that match TRBD2. The CDR3 spans 17 residues. CDR1 is MDHEN and CDR2 is SYDVKM in the germline V gene. With V trimmed by 6 bases and J by 3 bases, 14 bases remained unmatched. The CDR3 protein is CASSLGSGTRKTDTQYF. The CDR3 nucleotides read TGTGCCAGCAGCTTGGGGAGTGGGACTAGAAAGACAGATACGCAGTATTTT. Supplemented by reference TRBV28 and TRBJ2-3, the full variable domain reads DVKVTQSSRYLVKRTGEKVFLECVQDMDHENMFWYRQDPGLGLRLIYFSYDVKMKEKGDIPEGYSVSREKKERFSLILESASTNQTSMYLCASSLGSGTRKTDTQYFGPGTRLTVL.

This chain links TRBV19 with TRBJ2-7, with D possibly being TRBD2 (5 bases). Per germline, CDR1 LNHDA and CDR2 SQIVND (reference sequence). Trimming shortened V by 3 bases and J by 5 bases, and 11 bases separated the two germline ends. This CDR3 has 13 amino acids. The CDR3 sequence is CASSMRVSDEQYF. The CDR3 DNA reads as TGTGCCAGTAGTATGAGGGTCTCTGACGAGCAGTACTTC.

The rearrangement uses TRBV6-5 and TRBJ2-7, with 7 bases lining up with TRBD1. CDR1 and CDR2 (germline): MNHEY, SVGAGI. J was trimmed by 6 bases and V by 7 bases; bases with no gene match: 6. The length of the CDR3 is 12 residues. The CDR3 nucleotides read TGTGCCAGCATGGACAGGCGCGGCGAGCAGTACTTC. Its translation: CASMDRRGEQYF.

The rearrangement uses TRBV5-1 and TRBJ1-4; no clear D gene. Germline-derived CDR1 and CDR2 are SGHRS and YFSETQ. With 4 bases removed from V and 5 bases from J, the gap between germline ends came to 6 bases. The CDR3 extends over 12 amino acids. CDR3 nucleotides: TGCGCCAGCAGCCGAGAGAATGAAAAACTGTTTTTT. It is translated as CASSRENEKLFF.

This clone was found a few times. This chain uses TRBV5-5 with TRBJ1-4; 9 positions match TRBD1. J gave up 5 bases and V 5 bases, and 7 bases lay outside the gene matches. Germline CDR1 is SGHKS and CDR2 is YYEKEE (reference sequence). The CDR3 contains 15 residues. CDR3 sequence: CASSLFGTGNEKLFF. In DNA, the CDR3 is TGTGCCAGCAGTTTATTCGGGACAGGGAATGAAAAACTGTTTTTT.

The count of this clone is one. The J gene is TRBJ1-1, the V gene TRBV29-1; D might be TRBD1 (6 bases). Germline CDR1 SQVTM, CDR2 ANQGSEA. The CDR3 runs to 12 residues. Trimming left V 6 bases short and J 3 bases short, with 11 bases between. The CDR3 sequence is CSVGRGYTEAFF. CDR3 DNA sequence: TGCAGCGTGGGCAGGGGTTACACTGAAGCTTTCTTT.

The V gene is TRBV18, the J gene TRBJ2-7, with 11 bases matching TRBD1. This CDR3 has 17 residues. The V gene end was trimmed by 3 bases and the J gene end by 3 bases; junction bases not matched to a gene: 10. The V gene's germline CDR1 is KGHSH and CDR2 LQKENI. Written as DNA, the CDR3 is TGTGCCAGCTCACCCACGGAGAGGACAGGGGGCTTCTACGAGCAGTACTTC. This gives the protein CASSPTERTGGFYEQYF.

The V and J genes are TRBV4-1 and TRBJ2-2, with 8 bases fitting TRBD2. V dropped 6 bases and J dropped 7; count of bases not matched to a gene: 7. There are 14 residues in the CDR3. CDR1 is MGHRA, CDR2 YSYEKL, per germline. The CDR3 protein is CASSSGVEVGELFF. The CDR3 nucleotides read TGCGCCAGCAGTAGCGGGGTTGAGGTCGGGGAGCTGTTTTTT.

This clone was observed a few times. This rearrangement joins TRBV21-1 to TRBJ1-1; the D call TRBD1 from the table was never checked on the DNA. TRBV21-1 is a recognized pseudogene. The CDR3 spans 19 residues. CDR3 nucleotide sequence: TGTGCCAGCAGCACCAGACTACCAAACACAGGGGGCGCGACCACTGAAGCTTTCTTT. It is translated as CASSTRLPNTGGATTEAFF.